This T cell receptor (beta chain) emerged from a study of OX40 agonist ivuxolimab in advanced cancers. The data were produced by immunoSEQ multiplex PCR, yet TCRdb's version contains in-frame clones alone and is incomplete. The sample holds tens of thousands of clones, around 92% seen once. Germline-derived CDR1 and CDR2 are SEHNR and FQNEAQ (reference sequence). The CDR3 is made up of 16 amino acids. V lost 3 bases, J lost 1 base, and 16 bases lay in between. This chain uses TRBV7-9 with TRBJ2-7, with D uncertain. This clonotype was obtained from an adult with an advanced solid tumor such as melanoma, head and neck, liver or kidney cancer. The sample here was CD4+ or CD8+ T cells sorted from blood, taken in a trial of the OX40 agonist ivuxolimab. The CDR3 loop is CASSFGGVQRSYEQYF. The CDR3 DNA follows: TGTGCCAGCAGCTTCGGTGGTGTACAAAGATCCTACGAGCAGTACTTC. Supplemented by reference TRBV7-9 and TRBJ2-7, the full variable domain reads DTGVSQNPRHKITKRGQNVTFRCDPISEHNRLYWYRQTLGQGPEFLTYFQNEAQLEKSRLLSDRFSAERPKGSFSTLEIQRTEQGDSAMYLCASSFGGVQRSYEQYFGPGTRLTVT.